The 8 T cell receptor beta chains given below trace back to one sample, sequenced in a study of regulatory T cells in long-lasting Graves disease. Time point indicated: persistent/refractory GD, antithyroid drugs over 5 years with positive TRAb. PBMC RNA was the source of the TCR library. Through Arm-PCR of CDR3 regions and iRepertoire HTBI primers, TCR beta libraries were built. TCRdb re-analysed the multiplex PCR reads in MiXCR, keeping a single row per CDR3 protein. The data hold about 430,000 distinct CDR3 sequences, with 20% to 25% observed a single time. Sequenced material: peripheral blood mononuclear cells (PBMCs), taken when the disease was refractory, from a patient treated with antithyroid drugs. These receptors all stem from a female donor with Graves disease.

This clonotype was seen a few times. A much more abundant neighbour one base away suggests this may be a read error. The CDR3 does not close with the conserved phenylalanine or tryptophan, likely indicating a read error. The J gene is TRBJ2-7, the V gene TRBV24-1; 9 positions agree with TRBD2. J gave up 3 bases and V 1 base, and 6 bases lay outside the gene matches. The CDR3 covers 16 residues. Germline CDR1 is KGHDR and CDR2 is SFDVKD. CDR3 bases: TGTGCCACCAGTGATTTAAGGAGACTAGCGGTCTACGAGCAGTACCTC. Amino acids: CATSDLRRLAVYEQYL.

About this clonotype itself: This is likely an artifact of a read error, given a far larger clone one base away. The chain employs TRBV5-6 and TRBJ2-4; TRBD1 agrees at 11 bases. The CDR3 length is 15 residues. J lost 15 bases, V lost 6 bases, and 17 bases had no gene match. CDR1 and CDR2 from the germline V gene are SGHDT and YYEEEE. The CDR3 DNA reads as TGTGCCAGCATGACGGGACAGGGGGTAAGAGAGACCCGGTACTTC. It yields the protein CASMTGQGVRETRYF.

This sequence joins TRBV20-1 and TRBJ1-5, with a possible D match to TRBD1 (5 bases). This CDR3 has 15 amino acids. Trimming took 5 bases from V and 2 from J, leaving 16 bases between them. Germline CDR1 and CDR2: DFQATT and SNEGSKA (reference sequence). As DNA, the CDR3 is TGCAGTGCTCTACGGGGGGGTAGGGGCAATCAGCCCCAGCATTTT. Its protein is CSALRGGRGNQPQHF.

This clonotype has a count of ten or more. The chain carries TRBV7-2 and TRBJ2-7; 7 bases fit TRBD2. The V segment lost 3 bases and the J segment 6 bases; nucleotides outside the gene matches: 5. This CDR3 is built from 13 residues. CDR1 and CDR2 (germline): SGHTA, FQGNSA. The CDR3 bases are TGTGCCAGCAGCTTCCCAGCGGGACCCGAGCAGTACTTC. This encodes CASSFPAGPEQYF.

The sample holds a few counts of this clonotype. The chain couples TRBV4-1 to TRBJ2-7; TRBD1 matches 9 bases. The CDR3 is 16 residues long. Germline V gene lookup returns CDR1 MGHRA and CDR2 YSYEKL. Losses at the gene ends were 3 bases for V and 4 bases for J; bases not matched to a gene: 10. The CDR3 sequence is CASSHYGQGSLYEQYF. The CDR3 DNA is TGCGCCAGCAGCCATTACGGACAGGGGAGTTTGTACGAGCAGTACTTC.

The sample holds many counts of this clonotype. The J gene is TRBJ1-1, the V gene TRBV11-2; weak D call: TRBD1 (6 bases). The V gene lost 4 bases and the J gene lost 0 bases, with 15 bases spanning the gap. The germline CDR1 and CDR2 sequences are SGHAT and FQNNGV. This CDR3 is built from 16 residues. In nucleotides, the CDR3 is TGTGCCAGCAGCTCCTTAAGAGGACAGATGAACACTGAAGCTTTCTTT. Encoded protein: CASSSLRGQMNTEAFF.

This clonotype was recorded at least ten times. This rearrangement joins TRBV15 to TRBJ1-5; perhaps TRBD1 as D (5 bases). Per the germline V gene, CDR1 is LNHNV and CDR2 is YYDKDF (reference sequence). Trimming stripped 3 bases from V and 1 base from J, with 10 bases between. The CDR3 extends over 15 amino acids. DNA of the CDR3: TGTGCCACCAGCAGGTCGCAGGGAAGCAATCAGCCCCAGCATTTT. Translated, it gives CATSRSQGSNQPQHF.

This clonotype was counted many times. The chain links TRBV28 to TRBJ2-7, with TRBD2 as a possible D gene (7 bases). V lost 5 bases and J 4 bases, leaving 27 bases between the germline ends. The CDR3 has 18 amino acids. Per germline, CDR1 MDHEN and CDR2 SYDVKM. CDR3 nucleotides: TGTGCCAGCAGTCGCATATTAGAACAGGGCGGGAGAGGTTACGAGCAGTACTTC. Protein product: CASSRILEQGGRGYEQYF.